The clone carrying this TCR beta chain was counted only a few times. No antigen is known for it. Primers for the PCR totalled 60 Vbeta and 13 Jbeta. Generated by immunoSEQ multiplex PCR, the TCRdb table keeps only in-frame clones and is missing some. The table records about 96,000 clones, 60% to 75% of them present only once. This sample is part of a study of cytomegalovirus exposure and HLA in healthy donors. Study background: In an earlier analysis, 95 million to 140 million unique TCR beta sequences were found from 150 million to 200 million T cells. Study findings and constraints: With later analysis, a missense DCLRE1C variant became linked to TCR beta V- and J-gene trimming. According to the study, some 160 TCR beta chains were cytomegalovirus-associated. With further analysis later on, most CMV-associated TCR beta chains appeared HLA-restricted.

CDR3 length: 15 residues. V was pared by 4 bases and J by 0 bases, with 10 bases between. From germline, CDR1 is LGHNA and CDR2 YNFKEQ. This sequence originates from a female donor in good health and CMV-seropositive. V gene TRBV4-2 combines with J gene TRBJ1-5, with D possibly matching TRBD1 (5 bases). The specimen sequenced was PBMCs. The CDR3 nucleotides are TGTGCCAGCAGCCCCGGGGGGTATAGCAATCAGCCCCAGCATTTT. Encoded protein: CASSPGGYSNQPQHF.